These 16 T cell receptor beta chains originate from one sample sequenced in a study of T-cell reconstitution after alpha-beta-depleted transplantation in children. Researchers prepared the TCRbeta library using unique molecular identifiers, the study reports. TCRdb reprocessed the PCR reads via MiXCR and lists one record per CDR3 protein. The sample lists nearly 250,000 distinct CDR3 sequences; approximately 8.9% were seen once. Specimen: PBMCs, mostly from graft donor cells, collected 180 days after TCRalphabeta/CD19-depleted stem cell transplant. The source of these receptors is a male patient aged 10-17 years who had a stem cell transplant for acute lymphoblastic leukemia, so the T cells may come from the graft donor.

This clonotype came up many times. The chain joins TRBV7-7 to TRBJ2-2, with 8 bases fitting TRBD2. This CDR3 is built from 15 residues. Germline CDR1 reads SSHAT; CDR2 reads FNYEAQ (reference sequence). After removal of 5 bases from V and 7 bases from J, the junction contained 9 bases not matched to a gene. The CDR3 loop is CASSRGGHGIGELFF. CDR3 bases: TGTGCCAGCAGCCGCGGGGGGCACGGAATCGGGGAGCTGTTTTTT. Full variable domain (missing parts from reference TRBV7-7 and TRBJ2-2): GAGVSQSPRYKVTKRGQDVTLRCDPISSHATLYWYQQALGQGPEFLTYFNYEAQPDKSGLPSDRFSAERPEGSISTLTIQRTEQRDSAMYRCASSRGGHGIGELFFGEGSRLTVL.

This chain links TRBV12-3 or TRBV12-4 with TRBJ2-2, with D maybe TRBD1 (6 bases). The CDR3 runs 14 residues. Trimming removed 7 bases from V and 1 base from J, with 10 bases in between. The CDR3 loop reads CASTKQGNTGELFF. The CDR3 bases are TGTGCCAGCACCAAACAGGGGAACACCGGGGAGCTGTTTTTT.

At least ten counts were recorded for this clonotype. The chain recombines TRBV29-1 with TRBJ1-1, with 8 nucleotides matching TRBD1. The J segment lost 7 bases and the V segment lost 5 bases, leaving 6 bases of the junction unmatched. This CDR3 contains 12 residues. Germline values: CDR1 SQVTM, CDR2 ANQGSEA. DNA for the CDR3: TGCAGCGTTCGAGGACAGGGCCTTGAAGCTTTCTTT. This gives the protein CSVRGQGLEAFF.

This clonotype showed up many times. The chain carries TRBV29-1 and TRBJ1-1; D gene uncertain. Germline V gene lookup returns CDR1 SQVTM and CDR2 ANQGSEA. The CDR3 contains 15 residues. The V end was cut by 1 base, the J end by 3 bases, with 15 bases between. The CDR3 is CSVEAKRARDTEAFF. CDR3 nucleotides: TGCAGCGTTGAAGCAAAGAGGGCGCGGGACACTGAAGCTTTCTTT.

This clonotype has ten or more counts. The chain has TRBV5-5 and TRBJ2-5; D perhaps matches TRBD1 (6 bases). There are 14 residues in the CDR3. The V end was cut by 4 bases, the J end by 4 bases, with 14 bases between. Per the germline V gene, CDR1 is SGHKS and CDR2 is YYEKEE (reference sequence). The CDR3 nucleotides are TGTGCCAGCAGCGAGTGGACAGTCCGAGAGACCCAGTACTTC. It specifies CASSEWTVRETQYF.

This clonotype was recorded many times. The V gene is TRBV19, the J gene TRBJ2-7, with D perhaps being TRBD1 or TRBD2 (5 bases each). Germline V lookup: CDR1 LNHDA, CDR2 SQIVND (reference sequence). The CDR3 covers 14 residues. V shed 8 bases and J shed 4 bases, with 18 bases lying between them. The CDR3 nucleotides are TGTGCCAGTGGATCGGGGACCCCCTCTTACGAGCAGTACTTC. Translated, it gives CASGSGTPSYEQYF. Complete variable domain (other parts from reference TRBV19 and TRBJ2-7): DGGITQSPKYLFRKEGQNVTLSCEQNLNHDAMYWYRQDPGQGLRLIYYSQIVNDFQKGDIAEGYSVSREKKESFPLTVTSAQKNPTAFYLCASGSGTPSYEQYFGPGTRLTVT.

This clonotype was observed many times. The chain is built from TRBV7-2 and TRBJ2-7; possible D gene TRBD1, 5 bases. The V gene's germline CDR1 is SGHTA and CDR2 FQGNSA. Trimming took 5 bases from V and 4 from J, leaving 12 bases between them. This CDR3 has 13 residues. The DNA for the CDR3 is TGTGCCAGCAGCCAAAGGACAAGATACGAGCAGTACTTC. Protein: CASSQRTRYEQYF.

This clonotype was counted many times. The V call is TRBV10-3, the J call TRBJ2-7; D is uncertain. The ends were cut back, 3 bases at V and 6 bases at J, with 12 bases in the middle. The V gene's germline CDR1 is ENHRY and CDR2 SYGVKD. This CDR3 comprises 13 residues. CDR3 nucleotides: TGTGCCATCAGTGAACCCCGGCAACCCGAGCAGTACTTC. Its protein is CAISEPRQPEQYF.

This clonotype was seen many times. The CDR3 region is CASSGSLNAFF. CDR3 DNA: TGTGCCAGCAGCGGGTCTTTGAATGCTTTCTTT. The chain joins TRBV6-5 to TRBJ1-1; D ambiguous. V lost 6 bases, J lost 11 bases, and 13 bases lay in between. The CDR3 is 11 amino acids. CDR1 is MNHEY, CDR2 SVGAGI, per germline.

With regard to this clonotype: This could be a read error, since a much larger clone is one nucleotide away. The rearrangement links TRBV20-1 to TRBJ2-3; possible D gene TRBD2, 5 bases. Germline V gene data show CDR1 as DFQATT and CDR2 as SNEGSKA (reference sequence). The CDR3 spans 17 residues. The CDR3 DNA is TGCTGTGCTAGAGATTGGTTAGCGACTTTCTGGATAGATACGCAGTATTTT. Residues: CCARDWLATFWIDTQYF.

Remarks on this clonotype: This may be a read error: a much more frequent sequence differs by one nucleotide. The chain has TRBV16 and TRBJ2-7; a possible D gene is TRBD1 (6 bases). Germline V lookup: CDR1 KGHSY, CDR2 FQNENV. CDR3 size: 16 residues. This CDR3 reads CASSQSLTGKTYERYF. As DNA, the CDR3 is TGTGCCAGCAGCCAATCTCTGACAGGAAAAACCTACGAGCGGTACTTC.

This clonotype has a count of ten or more. The J gene is TRBJ2-1, the V gene TRBV9; 9 bases are shared with TRBD2. V dropped 1 base and J dropped 4; count of bases not matched to a gene: 0. The CDR3 is 14 amino acids. Per the germline V gene, CDR1 is SGDLS and CDR2 is YYNGEE. CDR3 coding DNA: TGTGCCAGCAGCGTAAGCGGGAGGTACAATGAGCAGTTCTTC. Translated, it gives CASSVSGRYNEQFF.

This clonotype was seen many times. This rearrangement joins TRBV11-3 to TRBJ2-1; D is perhaps TRBD1 (5 bases). The germline gives CDR1 SGHNT, CDR2 YENEEA. Trimming removed 3 bases at V and 5 bases at J, with 14 bases between. The CDR3 runs 15 residues. The DNA for the CDR3 is TGTGCCAGCAGCTTCATCAGGGTAGGGAACAATGAGCAGTTCTTC. Translation: CASSFIRVGNNEQFF.

This clonotype has a count of ten or more. This chain uses TRBV5-1 with TRBJ1-5, with TRBD1 as a possible D gene (5 bases). Per germline, CDR1 SGHRS and CDR2 YFSETQ. The CDR3 runs to 16 residues. The V end was cut by 0 bases, the J end by 2 bases, with 12 bases between. CDR3 sequence: CASSLDGQGGNQPQHF. In DNA, the CDR3 is TGCGCCAGCAGCTTGGACGGGCAGGGCGGCAATCAGCCCCAGCATTTT. The full variable domain, in which reference TRBV5-1 and TRBJ1-5 provide the parts outside the CDR3, is KAGVTQTPRYLIKTRGQQVTLSCSPISGHRSVSWYQQTPGQGLQFLFEYFSETQRNKGNFPGRFSGRQFSNSRSEMNVSTLELGDSALYLCASSLDGQGGNQPQHFGDGTRLSIL.

This clonotype was detected ten times or more. The J gene is TRBJ1-2, the V gene TRBV27; 8 bases are a match to TRBD1. V shed 5 bases, J shed 4 bases, and the junction held 12 bases outside the gene matches. The CDR3 contains 16 residues. Germline V lookup: CDR1 MNHEY, CDR2 SMNVEV (reference sequence). DNA for the CDR3: TGTGCCAGCAGTGCTTCACAGGGGGTCGAACGCTATGGCTACACCTTC. Protein sequence: CASSASQGVERYGYTF.

At least ten counts were recorded for this clonotype. The J gene is TRBJ1-1, the V gene TRBV6-5, with 7 bases aligning to TRBD1. The V gene's germline CDR1 is MNHEY and CDR2 SVGAGI. V trimming: 2 bases; J trimming: 7 bases; junction bases outside the gene matches: 7. The CDR3 is 14 amino acids. The CDR3 region has the DNA TGTGCCAGCAGTTACAATAGGGGGCATGTTGAAGCTTTCTTT. It yields the protein CASSYNRGHVEAFF.